In this sample, the clone carrying this T cell receptor (beta chain) turned up once. Germline-derived CDR1 and CDR2 are MGHDK and SYGVNS. Trimming removed 6 bases from V and 13 bases from J, with 12 bases in between. The CDR3 loop spans 11 amino acids. This was a deep-level run. In the sorted-subset replicate PCRs, 150 to 200 ng DNA, tens of thousands of T cell genomes, was used. Here immunoSEQ multiplex PCR was the method, and the copy in TCRdb shows in-frame clones only, minus some. The sample lists 2 million to 2.5 million clones; around 95% were seen once. The data stem from a study of shared clonotypes between healthy human individuals.

The rearrangement uses TRBV25-1 and TRBJ2-2; D might be TRBD1 (5 bases). Sequenced input: naive CD4+ T cells sorted from blood. Subset of the sample: CD45RA+ positively selected. The clonotype comes from a man aged 18 to 29 in good health. The CDR3 bases are TGTGCCAGCAGCGGCAGGGTAGGGCTGTTTTTT. Translation: CASSGRVGLFF.